The rows below give T cell receptor beta chains drawn from one sample of a study of blood T cell repertoires in COVID-19. This table comes from immunoSEQ multiplex PCR, and its TCRdb copy is limited to in-frame clones, with some not included. The sample gives 310,000 or so clones, over 75% of which show up once; 4% is in the top ten. Sequenced material: peripheral blood. These receptors all come from a woman aged 45 to 65 with active or convalescent COVID-19. Each CDR3 is given without its conserved first and last residue. The order of the fields is V gene, D gene, CDR3 protein. A D gene is named only where the DNA matches it firmly.

V gene: TRBV7-2
D gene: TRBD2
CDR3 protein: ASRTSASADTQY

V gene: TRBV9
D gene: .
CDR3 protein: ASSVDRQVGFKSPLH

V gene: TRBV7-3
D gene: .
CDR3 protein: ASSFNGGTDTQY

V gene: TRBV6-2/TRBV6-3
D gene: TRBD2
CDR3 protein: ASSYARGVSRNEQF

V gene: TRBV12-5
D gene: .
CDR3 protein: ASGLSRTDQNIQY

V gene: TRBV4-3
D gene: .
CDR3 protein: ASSQGTAPNTGELF

V gene: TRBV4-1
D gene: .
CDR3 protein: ASSRPDRGPQH

V gene: TRBV3-1/TRBV3-2
D gene: .
CDR3 protein: ASSQQGLGSPLH

V gene: TRBV14
D gene: .
CDR3 protein: ASSQWRGLNEQF

V gene: TRBV6-4
D gene: .
CDR3 protein: ASSERGFYTEAF

V gene: TRBV5-8
D gene: TRBD2
CDR3 protein: ASSSGTSGGLADTQY

V gene: TRBV3-1/TRBV3-2
D gene: TRBD1
CDR3 protein: ASSPAGGRGNQPQH

V gene: TRBV5-1
D gene: TRBD2
CDR3 protein: ASSPGGGRVEQY

V gene: TRBV7-7
D gene: .
CDR3 protein: ASSRQYATEAF

V gene: TRBV5-1
D gene: TRBD1
CDR3 protein: ASSLGPGQGFYEQY

V gene: TRBV4-3
D gene: .
CDR3 protein: ASSQGGDTFLKGWYEQY

V gene: TRBV7-2
D gene: TRBD1
CDR3 protein: ASSSKSSGTGAGGQF

V gene: TRBV27
D gene: .
CDR3 protein: ASSHAGELF

V gene: TRBV29-1
D gene: TRBD1
CDR3 protein: SADDRGLAEAF

V gene: TRBV27
D gene: TRBD1
CDR3 protein: ASRWDRGPGEQY

V gene: TRBV11-2
D gene: .
CDR3 protein: ASSLGSSLRIREAF

V gene: TRBV2
D gene: TRBD1
CDR3 protein: ASSPTGQGSGPQH

V gene: TRBV9
D gene: TRBD1
CDR3 protein: ASSAYSGGGYTIY

V gene: TRBV6-6
D gene: .
CDR3 protein: ASSYAAGPQH

V gene: TRBV19
D gene: .
CDR3 protein: ASSPQYRENTEAF

V gene: TRBV30
D gene: TRBD2
CDR3 protein: AWSLGTSGSYEQY

V gene: TRBV5-1
D gene: TRBD2
CDR3 protein: ASSKRSGQRGAWNEQF

V gene: TRBV18
D gene: TRBD1
CDR3 protein: ASSPSGQVYSSGNTIY

V gene: TRBV20-1
D gene: .
CDR3 protein: SVTTGQGQY

V gene: TRBV12-3/TRBV12-4
D gene: TRBD1
CDR3 protein: ASSRRQGGGYT